Below are 9 T cell receptor beta chains sequenced from a single sample in a study of CXCR3-negative and CXCR3-positive naive CD8 T cells. Their antigens are not known. Study-level results: Higher TRB CDR3 hydrophobicity marked CXCR3-positive naive cells relative to CXCR3-negative naive cells.

UMI-labeled 5' RACE yielded the TRB cDNA libraries. With the 5' RACE reads reprocessed, TCRdb shows one record per CDR3 protein and no DNA. The sample has 130,000 to 150,000 distinct CDR3 sequences. The sample consisted of naive CXCR3+ CD8+ T cells from blood. Subset reported: CD45RO-CCR7+CD27+CD95- naive CD8+ T cells expressing CXCR3 (TNR3+). These receptors were collected from a human donor in good health. Some clones in this sample may be carry-over from other donors' samples.

J is TRBJ2-4 and V is TRBV12-3 or TRBV12-4. The CDR3 has 13 amino acids. CDR3 amino acids: CASRKSTSDIQYF.

The genes are TRBV2 and TRBJ1-1. Per germline, CDR1 SNHLY and CDR2 FYNNEI. The CDR3 length is 14 residues. CDR3 loop: CASSGVGVYTEAFF.

The chain couples TRBV2 to TRBJ2-1; the TCRdb D gene call, TRBD2, has no DNA to confirm it. The CDR3 sequence is 14 residues long. Per the germline V gene, CDR1 is SNHLY and CDR2 is FYNNEI. CDR3 sequence reads: CASTGGFSYNEQFF.

The V gene is TRBV5-6, the J gene TRBJ2-1; TCRdb indicates TRBD1, and absent DNA this call remains unverified. The germline CDR1 and CDR2 sequences are SGHDT and YYEEEE. The CDR3 spans 12 residues. The CDR3 reads CASSLGGTEGFF.

CDR3: CASSAPPTGGYEQYF. V is TRBV6-4 and J is TRBJ2-7; the TCRdb D gene call, TRBD2, has no DNA to confirm it. The germline V gene has CDR1 MRHNA and CDR2 SNTAGT. CDR3 length: 15 amino acids.

The V and J genes are TRBV6-5 and TRBJ2-1; TCRdb names TRBD1, which stays unverified in the absence of DNA. The CDR3 runs to 15 residues. Germline CDR1 is MNHEY and CDR2 is SVGAGI. CDR3 amino acids: CASSPGTGAGNEQFF.

The genes are TRBV5-1 and TRBJ2-2. This CDR3 has 15 residues. Germline CDR1 SGHRS, CDR2 YFSETQ. The CDR3 sequence is CASSLGGKNTGELFF. The full variable domain, its missing parts supplied by reference TRBV5-1 and TRBJ2-2, is KAGVTQTPRYLIKTRGQQVTLSCSPISGHRSVSWYQQTPGQGLQFLFEYFSETQRNKGNFPGRFSGRQFSNSRSEMNVSTLELGDSALYLCASSLGGKNTGELFFGEGSRLTVL.

V is TRBV28 and J is TRBJ2-1; checking the TCRdb D call of TRBD1 is not possible without DNA. Germline V gene data show CDR1 as MDHEN and CDR2 as SYDVKM. This CDR3 contains 14 residues. CDR3 sequence: CASSYRGDYNEQFF.

The chain links TRBV27 to TRBJ2-5; TCRdb indicates TRBD2, and absent DNA this call remains unverified. The CDR3 is 16 residues long. Germline V gene lookup returns CDR1 MNHEY and CDR2 SMNVEV (reference sequence). CDR3 sequence reads: CASPWPVASGSETQYF.